Below, 8 T cell receptor beta chains from the same sample are listed, as sequenced in a study of T cells in Graves' hyperthyroidism and ophthalmopathy. RNA transcripts provided the source from which TCR beta CDR3 regions were amplified. The HTBI set primed first-round TCR CDR3 RT-PCR. TCRdb ran MiXCR on the multiplex PCR reads and lists one entry per CDR3 protein. Found here are over 700,000 distinct CDR3 sequences, 18% of them singletons; the top ten hold approximately 15%. The sequencing sample was made of blood. Receptor source: a woman in her 50s with Graves' hyperthyroidism that later progressed to Graves' ophthalmopathy.

This clonotype has at least ten counts. In DNA, the CDR3 is TGTGCCAGCAGTTCGTTAGGGACTAGCTCTAGCTCCTACAATGAGCAGTTCTTC. This gives the protein CASSSLGTSSSSYNEQFF. The rearrangement links TRBV27 to TRBJ2-1; 9 nucleotides align to TRBD2. The CDR3 runs to 18 residues. In germline, CDR1 is MNHEY, CDR2 SMNVEV (reference sequence). Unmatched junction bases numbered 10, after V lost 4 bases and J lost 0 bases.

The rearrangement joins TRBV6-1 to TRBJ1-2; possibly TRBD1 for D (5 bases). This CDR3 region has 12 residues. Trimming pared 7 bases from V and 7 bases from J, leaving 13 bases between. Germline V gene data show CDR1 as MNHNS and CDR2 as SASEGT. The chain's CDR3 is CASTRGVGGYTF. The DNA of the CDR3 is TGTGCCAGCACTCGGGGGGTCGGTGGCTACACCTTC.

This clonotype has more than one count but fewer than ten. V gene TRBV4-2 combines with J gene TRBJ1-5; TRBD1 might be the D (5 bases). The CDR3 has 16 residues. With 0 bases removed from V and 5 bases from J, the gap between germline ends came to 14 bases. Germline V CDR1 and CDR2: LGHNA, YNFKEQ. The CDR3 is CASSQDGLGGYQPQHF. CDR3 coding DNA: TGTGCCAGCAGCCAAGACGGATTGGGGGGTTATCAGCCCCAGCATTTT.

The chain recombines TRBV7-2 with TRBJ2-1; 12 positions agree with TRBD2. V was pared by 3 bases and J by 9 bases, with 6 bases of the junction left unmatched. The CDR3 covers 15 residues. CDR1 SGHTA and CDR2 FQGNSA come from the germline V gene. Here the CDR3 DNA reads TGTGCCAGCAGCTTTCCTAGCGGGGGGGCCATTGAGCAGTTCTTC. Translated, it gives CASSFPSGGAIEQFF. Complete variable domain (other parts from reference TRBV7-2 and TRBJ2-1): GAGVSQSPSNKVTEKGKDVELRCDPISGHTALYWYRQSLGQGLEFLIYFQGNSAPDKSGLPSDRFSAERTGGSVSTLTIQRTQQEDSAVYLCASSFPSGGAIEQFFGPGTRLTVL.

The chain links TRBV19 to TRBJ1-3; the D gene is possibly TRBD1 (6 bases). The V gene lost 7 bases and the J gene lost 1 base, with 17 bases spanning the gap. This CDR3 comprises 16 residues. Germline V gene lookup returns CDR1 LNHDA and CDR2 SQIVND (reference sequence). The CDR3: CASTEPGHFSGNTIYF. CDR3 DNA: TGTGCCAGTACCGAACCGGGACACTTTTCTGGAAACACCATATATTTT. The variable domain in full, completed from reference TRBV19 and TRBJ1-3, reads DGGITQSPKYLFRKEGQNVTLSCEQNLNHDAMYWYRQDPGQGLRLIYYSQIVNDFQKGDIAEGYSVSREKKESFPLTVTSAQKNPTAFYLCASTEPGHFSGNTIYFGEGSWLTVV.

This clonotype was seen repeatedly, ten times or more. This chain joins TRBV3-1 and TRBJ1-1; no clear D. Germline-derived CDR1 and CDR2 are LGHDT and YNNKEL (reference sequence). V was clipped by 1 base and J by 4 bases, with 10 bases between them. This CDR3 contains 14 residues. The CDR3 coding sequence is TGTGCCAGCAGCCAAGTGGACGGCGGCACTGAAGCTTTCTTT. It specifies CASSQVDGGTEAFF.

This clonotype was observed many times. V is TRBV18 and J is TRBJ1-1; D might be TRBD1 (5 bases). With 6 bases removed from V and 0 bases from J, the gap between germline ends came to 14 bases. Germline V CDR1 and CDR2: KGHSH, LQKENI. The CDR3 loop spans 15 amino acids. Written as DNA, the CDR3 is TGTGCCAGCTCGCAGGGCAAAAGCATGAACACTGAAGCTTTCTTT. This gives the protein CASSQGKSMNTEAFF.

Many counts were recorded for this clonotype. This rearrangement joins TRBV12-3 or TRBV12-4 to TRBJ1-1, with TRBD1 identical over 7 bases. J lost 8 bases, V lost 7 bases, and 7 bases had no gene match. CDR3 size: 12 residues. The CDR3 is CASTPTGAEAFF. As DNA, the CDR3 is TGTGCCAGCACCCCAACAGGGGCGGAAGCTTTCTTT.